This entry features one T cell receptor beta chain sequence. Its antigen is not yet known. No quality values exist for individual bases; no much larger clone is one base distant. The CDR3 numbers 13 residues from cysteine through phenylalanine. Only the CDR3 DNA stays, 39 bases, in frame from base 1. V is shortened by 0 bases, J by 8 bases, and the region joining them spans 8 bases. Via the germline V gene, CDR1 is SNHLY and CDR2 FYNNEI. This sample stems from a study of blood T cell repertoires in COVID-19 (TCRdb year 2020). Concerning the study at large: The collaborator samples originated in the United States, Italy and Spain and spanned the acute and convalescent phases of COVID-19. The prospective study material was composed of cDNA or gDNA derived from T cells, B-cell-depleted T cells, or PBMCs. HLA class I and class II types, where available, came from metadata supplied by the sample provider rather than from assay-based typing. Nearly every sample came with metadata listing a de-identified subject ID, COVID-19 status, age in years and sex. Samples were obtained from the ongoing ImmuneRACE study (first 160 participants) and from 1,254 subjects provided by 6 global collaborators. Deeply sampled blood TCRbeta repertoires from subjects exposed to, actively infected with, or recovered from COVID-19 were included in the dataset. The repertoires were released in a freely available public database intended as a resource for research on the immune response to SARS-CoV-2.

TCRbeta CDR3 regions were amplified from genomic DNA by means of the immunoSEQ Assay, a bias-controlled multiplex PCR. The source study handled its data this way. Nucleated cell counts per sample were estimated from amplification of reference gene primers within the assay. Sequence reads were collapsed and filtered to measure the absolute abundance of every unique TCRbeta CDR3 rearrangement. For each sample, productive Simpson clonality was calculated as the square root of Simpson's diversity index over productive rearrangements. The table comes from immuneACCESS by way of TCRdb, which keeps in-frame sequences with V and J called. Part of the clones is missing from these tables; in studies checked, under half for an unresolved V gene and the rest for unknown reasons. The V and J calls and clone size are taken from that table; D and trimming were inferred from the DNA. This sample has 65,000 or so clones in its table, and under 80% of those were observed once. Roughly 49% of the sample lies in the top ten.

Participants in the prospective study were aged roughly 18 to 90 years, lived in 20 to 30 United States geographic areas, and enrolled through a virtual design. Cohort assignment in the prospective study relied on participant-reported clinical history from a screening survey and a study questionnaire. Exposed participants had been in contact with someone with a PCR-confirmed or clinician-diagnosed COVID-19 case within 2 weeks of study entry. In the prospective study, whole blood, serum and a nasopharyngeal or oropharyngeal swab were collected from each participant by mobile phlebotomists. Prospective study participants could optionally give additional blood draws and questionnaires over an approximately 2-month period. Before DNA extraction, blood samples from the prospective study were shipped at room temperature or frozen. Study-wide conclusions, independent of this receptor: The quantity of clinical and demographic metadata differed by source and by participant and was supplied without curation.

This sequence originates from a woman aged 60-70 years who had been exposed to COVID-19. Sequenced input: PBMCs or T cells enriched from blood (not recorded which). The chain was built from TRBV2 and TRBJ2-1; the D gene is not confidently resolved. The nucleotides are TGTGCCAGCAGTGAAGCGCTTCGGGATGAGCAGTTCTTC. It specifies CASSEALRDEQFF.